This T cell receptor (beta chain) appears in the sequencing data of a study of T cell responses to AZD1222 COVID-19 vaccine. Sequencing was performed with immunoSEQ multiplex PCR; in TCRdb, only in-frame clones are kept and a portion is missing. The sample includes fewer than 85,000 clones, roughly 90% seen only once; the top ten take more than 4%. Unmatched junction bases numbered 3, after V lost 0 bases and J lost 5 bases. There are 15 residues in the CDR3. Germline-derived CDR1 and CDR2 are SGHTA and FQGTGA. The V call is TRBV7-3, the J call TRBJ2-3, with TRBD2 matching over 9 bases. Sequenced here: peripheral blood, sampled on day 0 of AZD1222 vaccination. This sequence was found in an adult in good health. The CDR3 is CASSLTAGGQDTQYF. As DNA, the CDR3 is TGTGCCAGCAGCTTAACTGCGGGGGGGCAAGATACGCAGTATTTT.